The clone carrying this TCR beta chain was seen ten or more times. The sample is drawn from a study of neurological immune-mediated disorders. The method for making cDNA was 5'RACE, and it used 10-nucleotide random UMIs. Via MiXCR, TCRdb re-called the 5' RACE reads, giving one row per CDR3 protein. This table has just over 50,000 distinct CDR3 sequences, about 3.5% appearing once. Germline-derived CDR1 and CDR2 are SEHNR and FQNEAQ (reference sequence). J was trimmed by 1 base and V by 1 base; bases with no gene match: 5. This CDR3 has 16 amino acids. Where libraries were unsorted, they were derived from 2 million PBMCs stored at -80 degrees C.

The rearrangement uses TRBV7-9 and TRBJ2-3; 7 bases fit TRBD1. The sequence was obtained from a man aged 40-55 years with multiple sclerosis. The specimen sequenced was PBMCs. The chain's CDR3 is CASSLGAGQGTDTQYF. CDR3 DNA: TGTGCCAGCAGCTTAGGGGCAGGACAGGGCACAGATACGCAGTATTTT. Supplemented by reference TRBV7-9 and TRBJ2-3, the full variable domain reads DTGVSQNPRHKITKRGQNVTFRCDPISEHNRLYWYRQTLGQGPEFLTYFQNEAQLEKSRLLSDRFSAERPKGSFSTLEIQRTEQGDSAMYLCASSLGAGQGTDTQYFGPGTRLTVL.